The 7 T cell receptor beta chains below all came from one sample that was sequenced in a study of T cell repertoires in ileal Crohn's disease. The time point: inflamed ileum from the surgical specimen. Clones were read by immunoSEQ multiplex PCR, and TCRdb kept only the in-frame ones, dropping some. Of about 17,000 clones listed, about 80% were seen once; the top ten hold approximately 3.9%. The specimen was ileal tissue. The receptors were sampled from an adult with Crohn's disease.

The CDR3 DNA sequence: TGTGCCAGCAGCGTAGGGTTAGCGGACGGAGGGTACAATGAGCAGTTCTTC. Its translation: CASSVGLADGGYNEQFF. The J gene is TRBJ2-1, the V gene TRBV9; D may be TRBD2 (6 bases). Trimming stripped 0 bases from V and 4 bases from J, with 17 bases between. CDR3 length equals 17 residues. The germline CDR1 and CDR2 sequences are SGDLS and YYNGEE.

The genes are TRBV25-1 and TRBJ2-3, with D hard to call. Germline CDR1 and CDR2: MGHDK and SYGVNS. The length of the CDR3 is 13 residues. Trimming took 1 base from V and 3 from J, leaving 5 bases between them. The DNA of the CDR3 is TGTGCCAGCAGTGAATCGGCTACAGATACGCAGTATTTT. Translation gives CASSESATDTQYF.

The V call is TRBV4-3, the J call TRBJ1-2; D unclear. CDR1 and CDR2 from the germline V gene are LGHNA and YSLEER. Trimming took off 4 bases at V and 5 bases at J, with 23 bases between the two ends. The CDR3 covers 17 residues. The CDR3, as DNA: TGCGCCAGCAGCCCCGTCGACGGGGTGGCGGCCCTTTATGGCTACACCTTC. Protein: CASSPVDGVAALYGYTF.

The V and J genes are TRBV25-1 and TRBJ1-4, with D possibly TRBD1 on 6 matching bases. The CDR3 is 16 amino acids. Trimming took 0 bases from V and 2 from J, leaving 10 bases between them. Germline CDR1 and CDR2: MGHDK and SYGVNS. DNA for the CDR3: TGTGCCAGCAGTGAATACACAGGGAGCACTAATGAAAAACTGTTTTTT. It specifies CASSEYTGSTNEKLFF.

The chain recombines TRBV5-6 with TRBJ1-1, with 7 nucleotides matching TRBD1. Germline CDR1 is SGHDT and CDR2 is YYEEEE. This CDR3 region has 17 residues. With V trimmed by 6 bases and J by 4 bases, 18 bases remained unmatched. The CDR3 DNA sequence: TGTGCCAGCAAAGTGGGGGACAGTATTAGTCACCCCACTGAAGCTTTCTTT. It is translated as CASKVGDSISHPTEAFF.

In DNA, the CDR3 is TGTGCCAGTAGTTTACAGGGAACTAATGAAAAACTGTTTTTT. Encoded protein: CASSLQGTNEKLFF. This chain joins TRBV19 and TRBJ1-4, with D possibly being TRBD1 (6 bases). Germline V lookup: CDR1 LNHDA, CDR2 SQIVND (reference sequence). CDR3 length: 14 amino acids. V gave up 5 bases and J gave up 1 base, with 8 bases separating them.

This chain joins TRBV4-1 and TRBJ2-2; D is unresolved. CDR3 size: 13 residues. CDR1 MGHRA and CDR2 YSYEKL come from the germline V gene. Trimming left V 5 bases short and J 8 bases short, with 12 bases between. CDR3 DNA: TGCGCCAGCAGCTCCATGAGCGAGGGGGAGCTGTTTTTT. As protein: CASSSMSEGELFF.